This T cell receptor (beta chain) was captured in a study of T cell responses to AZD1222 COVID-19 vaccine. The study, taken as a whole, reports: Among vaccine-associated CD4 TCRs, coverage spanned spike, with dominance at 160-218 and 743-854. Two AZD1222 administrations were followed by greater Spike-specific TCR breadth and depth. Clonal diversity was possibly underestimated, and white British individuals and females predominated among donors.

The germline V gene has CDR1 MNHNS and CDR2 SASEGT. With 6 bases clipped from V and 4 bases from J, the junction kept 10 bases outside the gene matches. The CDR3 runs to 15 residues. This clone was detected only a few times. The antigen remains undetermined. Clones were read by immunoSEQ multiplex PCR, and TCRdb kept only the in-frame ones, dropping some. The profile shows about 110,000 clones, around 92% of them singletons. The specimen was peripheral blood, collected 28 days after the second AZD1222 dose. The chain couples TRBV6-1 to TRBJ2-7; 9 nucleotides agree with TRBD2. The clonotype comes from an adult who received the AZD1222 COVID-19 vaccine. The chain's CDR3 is CASRNIAGALYEQYF. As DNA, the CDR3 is TGTGCCAGCAGAAATATAGCGGGAGCATTATACGAGCAGTACTTC.